This is a list of T cell receptor beta chains from one sample in a study of neurological immune-mediated disorders. Using its own MiXCR run on the 5' RACE reads, TCRdb lists one record per CDR3 protein. The data hold roughly 60,000 distinct CDR3 sequences, with roughly 3.5% observed a single time. Specimen: PBMCs. These receptors were taken from a woman in her 30s with multiple sclerosis. CDR3s include the opening cysteine and the closing phenylalanine or tryptophan. D genes are given only for firm matches. Clone size reads once, few, many, or a class if the clone is expanded.

TRBD2 | many | TRBJ2-5 | 15 | TRBV20-1 | CSASISGRTDETQYF | TGCAGTGCTAGTATTAGCGGGAGGACGGATGAGACCCAGTACTTC
TRBD1 | many | TRBJ1-6 | 14 | TRBV2 | CASRDTGGNSPLNF | TGTGCCAGCAGAGACACAGGGGGTAATTCACCCCTCAACTTT
. | many | TRBJ2-1 | 14 | TRBV10-3 | CASMGDVVTGEQFF | TGTGCCTCCATGGGGGACGTCGTCACAGGTGAGCAGTTCTTC
TRBD2 | once | TRBJ2-1 | 17 | TRBV5-1 | CASSLLAGGSSYNEQFF | TGCGCCAGCAGCTTACTAGCGGGGGGGAGCTCCTACAATGAGCAGTTCTTC
TRBD2 | few | TRBJ2-5 | 16 | TRBV2 | CASTFPAGGARETQYF | TGTGCCAGCACGTTCCCAGCGGGAGGTGCGCGGGAGACCCAGTACTTC
. | medium-sized | TRBJ1-1 | 13 | TRBV29-1 | CSVEGLEWTEAFF | TGCAGCGTTGAAGGTCTAGAGTGGACTGAAGCTTTCTTT
. | few | TRBJ2-1 | 12 | TRBV7-2 | CASSSDGLEEFF | TGTGCCAGCAGCTCGGACGGCTTAGAGGAGTTCTTC
. | many | TRBJ1-1 | 15 | TRBV10-3 | CAISESTRANTEAFF | TGTGCCATCAGTGAGTCGACTCGGGCCAACACTGAAGCTTTCTTT
. | many | TRBJ2-5 | 14 | TRBV29-1 | CSVVGGGEGETQYF | TGCAGCGTTGTCGGAGGGGGCGAAGGGGAGACCCAGTACTTC
TRBD2 | many | TRBJ2-7 | 15 | TRBV20-1 | CSATPLAGVINEQYF | TGCAGTGCAACTCCACTAGCGGGAGTTATTAACGAGCAGTACTTC
. | many | TRBJ2-3 | 15 | TRBV9 | CASSVDSGGTDTQYF | TGTGCCAGCAGCGTAGATAGTGGAGGCACAGATACGCAGTATTTT
. | many | TRBJ2-1 | 13 | TRBV7-8 | CASSLAVQVEQFF | TGTGCCAGCAGCTTAGCGGTGCAGGTAGAGCAGTTCTTC
. | many | TRBJ2-7 | 15 | TRBV5-1 | CASSPSGQSQYEQYF | TGCGCCAGCAGCCCATCAGGACAGTCGCAATACGAGCAGTACTTC
. | many | TRBJ1-1 | 16 | TRBV12-3/TRBV12-4 | CASSPRQAFGNTEAFF | TGTGCCAGCAGTCCGCGACAGGCATTCGGGAACACTGAAGCTTTCTTT
. | many | TRBJ2-7 | 13 | TRBV20-1 | CSARRGTIEEQYF | TGCAGTGCTAGAAGGGGGACGATCGAAGAGCAGTACTTC
TRBD1 | many | TRBJ2-3 | 15 | TRBV27 | CASSRRGRGTDTQYF | TGTGCCAGCAGCCGCAGGGGGCGCGGCACAGATACGCAGTATTTT
. | few | TRBJ1-2 | 13 | TRBV7-8 | CASSRSGGYGYTF | TGTGCCAGCAGCCGTAGTGGGGGGTACGGCTACACCTTC
TRBD1 | many | TRBJ2-1 | 15 | TRBV20-1 | CSARGFGQGDNEQFF | TGCAGTGCTAGAGGATTTGGACAGGGCGACAATGAGCAGTTCTTC
. | few | TRBJ2-7 | 14 | TRBV5-1 | CASSLSGPPYEQYF | TGCGCCAGCAGCCTGTCGGGACCTCCCTACGAGCAGTACTTC
TRBD2 | many | TRBJ2-5 | 13 | TRBV7-9 | CASSKGLVETQYF | TGTGCCAGCAGCAAGGGACTAGTCGAGACCCAGTACTTC
. | many | TRBJ1-5 | 15 | TRBV27 | CASSRIRGSNQPQHF | TGTGCCAGCAGTAGAATCCGGGGGAGCAATCAGCCCCAGCATTTT
TRBD2 | many | TRBJ2-5 | 15 | TRBV12-3/TRBV12-4 | CASSSQRGGVETQYF | TGTGCCAGCAGTTCTCAGCGGGGGGGCGTTGAGACCCAGTACTTC